This is a list of T cell receptor beta chains from one sample in a study of siplizumab effects on memory and regulatory T cells. TCRdb keeps only in-frame clones here, not all; method: immunoSEQ multiplex PCR. The sample lists tens of thousands of clones; 93% were seen once. Sequenced: CD8+ T cells sorted from blood. Every receptor here comes from a human donor in good health. Both conserved end residues are part of each CDR3. The order of the fields is D gene, V gene, J gene, clone size, CDR3 length, CDR3 DNA, CDR3 protein. The D gene is left open where the match is weak. A clone size is listed for some rows: how often the clone was seen (once, few, many), or a class if it is expanded.

TRBD1	TRBV6-5	TRBJ1-2	.	14	TGTGCCAGCAGTTATTCACGACAGGGTGAAGGCTACACCTTC	CASSYSRQGEGYTF
.	TRBV5-1	TRBJ2-7	.	11	TGCGCCAGCAGTCACGGTCCCGAGCAGTACTTC	CASSHGPEQYF
.	TRBV19	TRBJ1-6	.	17	TGTGCCAGTAGTATAGATGTGGGGGGCGCCAACGATTCACCCCTCCACTTT	CASSIDVGGANDSPLHF
.	TRBV9	TRBJ2-7	once	13	TGTGCCAGCAGCGTAGGCCGGGACTACGAGCAGTACTTC	CASSVGRDYEQYF
TRBD2	TRBV9	TRBJ2-5	.	16	TGTGCCAGCAACCGTAGTGGGGGGGAATATGGAGAGACCCAGTACTTC	CASNRSGGEYGETQYF
.	TRBV12-5	TRBJ1-6	.	18	TGTGCTAGTGGTTCCTCGTTAGGGTCCAGCTCCTATAATTCACCCCTCCACTTT	CASGSSLGSSSYNSPLHF
.	TRBV6-1	TRBJ2-1	.	15	TGTGCCAGCAGTGAAGCGCTTCTAGCCTTCAATGAGCAGTTCTTC	CASSEALLAFNEQFF
.	TRBV7-2	TRBJ2-3	.	15	TGTGCCAGCAGCCCGTCCGGGACAAGCACAGATACGCAGTATTTT	CASSPSGTSTDTQYF
.	TRBV9	TRBJ1-6	.	12	TGTGCCAGCAGCGGATATAATTCACCCCTCCACTTT	CASSGYNSPLHF
.	TRBV7-3	TRBJ1-1	.	15	TGTGCCAGCAGCTTAACCCTGGGCACGAACACTGAAGCTTTCTTT	CASSLTLGTNTEAFF
.	TRBV6-5	TRBJ1-3	.	16	TGTGCCAGCAGTTACTCAATCGGGAGCTCTGGAAACACCATATATTTT	CASSYSIGSSGNTIYF
TRBD1	TRBV2	TRBJ1-2	.	15	TGTGCCAGCAGGGGAATCATGACAGGGGGATATGGCTACACCTTC	CASRGIMTGGYGYTF
.	TRBV10-3	TRBJ1-1	.	13	TGTGCCATCAGTGAAGACGGTGGGACTGAAGCTTTCTTT	CAISEDGGTEAFF
.	TRBV28	TRBJ1-3	.	16	TGTGCCAGCAGTTTCACGGGACTCATCTCTGGAAACACCATATATTTT	CASSFTGLISGNTIYF
.	TRBV28	TRBJ1-1	.	14	TGTGCCAGCAGTTTATCCAGGGGTAGTACTGAAGCTTTCTTT	CASSLSRGSTEAFF
.	TRBV15	TRBJ1-2	.	14	TGTGCCACCAGCAGAGCCCGGGACAACTATGGCTACACCTTC	CATSRARDNYGYTF
.	TRBV11-2	TRBJ1-1	.	13	TGTGCCAGCAGCTTATCGTCGGGGTCTGAAGCTTTCTTT	CASSLSSGSEAFF
TRBD1	TRBV6-5	TRBJ2-7	.	12	TGTGCCAGCAGTTCAGACAGGGCCGAGCAGTACTTC	CASSSDRAEQYF
.	TRBV6-4	TRBJ2-1	.	15	TGTGCCAGCAGTGAGGAACGGAGCTCCTACAATGAGCAGTTCTTC	CASSEERSSYNEQFF
.	TRBV27	TRBJ2-1	.	12	TGTGCCACTTTAGGGTTTACCAATGAGCAGTTCTTC	CATLGFTNEQFF
.	TRBV7-8	TRBJ2-3	.	14	TGTGCCAGCAGCTCCAGGGGGGCGCAAGATACGCAGTATTTT	CASSSRGAQDTQYF
.	TRBV7-5	TRBJ1-4	.	14	TGTGTCAGAAGCTCGGACAGGGGGTACGAAAAACTGTTTTTT	CVRSSDRGYEKLFF
.	TRBV2	TRBJ1-1	.	13	TGTGCCAGCAGTCCTATGGGGGACACTGAAGCTTTCTTT	CASSPMGDTEAFF
.	TRBV5-1	TRBJ2-1	.	15	TGCGCCAGCAGCTTGGGGACAGCGACCTACAATGAGCAGTTCTTC	CASSLGTATYNEQFF
.	TRBV10-2	TRBJ2-5	.	17	TGCGCCAGCAGTGTACAGGGAGCCTACCGGGGCCAAGAGACCCAGTACTTC	CASSVQGAYRGQETQYF
.	TRBV6-5	TRBJ2-2	.	16	TGTGCCAGCAGTTACGTTGTGTGGGGAAACACCGGGGAGCTGTTTTTT	CASSYVVWGNTGELFF
.	TRBV5-4	TRBJ1-1	.	13	TGTGCCAGCAGCTACGGGACCCACACTGAAGCTTTCTTT	CASSYGTHTEAFF
.	TRBV7-2	TRBJ1-6	.	15	TGTGCCAGCAGCTTAGTGGCGGCAGGGGATTCACCCCTCCACTTT	CASSLVAAGDSPLHF
TRBD2	TRBV28	TRBJ2-3	once	20	TGTGCCAGCAGTTTATCTGCCGCAAGATGGACTAGCGGGGGACCAGGTACGCAGTATTTT	CASSLSAARWTSGGPGTQYF
TRBD1	TRBV4-1	TRBJ2-5	.	16	TGCGCCAGCAGCCACCCGGACAGGGCCGAGGGGGAGACCCAGTACTTC	CASSHPDRAEGETQYF
TRBD2	TRBV10-2	TRBJ2-1	.	17	TGCGCCAGCAGTGACCTTAGCGGGGCCTACTCCTACAATGAGCAGTTCTTC	CASSDLSGAYSYNEQFF
.	TRBV2	TRBJ2-7	.	11	TGTGCCAGCCTGGCCGGCTACGAGCAGTACTTC	CASLAGYEQYF
.	TRBV5-6	TRBJ2-2	.	12	TGTGCCAGCAGCTTCCAAAGCGGGGAGCTGTTTTTT	CASSFQSGELFF
.	TRBV4-1	TRBJ1-1	once	13	TGCGCCAGCAGAGCAACAGGGAACACTGAAGCTTTCTTT	CASRATGNTEAFF
TRBD2	TRBV27	TRBJ2-7	.	14	TGTGCCAGCAGTTTAATGGCGGGGGCCTACGAGCAGTACTTC	CASSLMAGAYEQYF
.	TRBV5-6	TRBJ2-2	once	14	TGTGCCAGCAGCTTGGGTACAGGGACCGGGGAGCTGTTTTTT	CASSLGTGTGELFF
TRBD2	TRBV9	TRBJ2-3	.	15	TGTGCCAGCAGCGCCGGGACTAGCGGCACAGATACGCAGTATTTT	CASSAGTSGTDTQYF
TRBD1	TRBV19	TRBJ1-1	.	14	TGTGCCAGTAGTTGGGGACAGCTCGGGACTGAAGCTTTCTTT	CASSWGQLGTEAFF
.	TRBV14	TRBJ1-1	.	14	TGTGCCAGCAGCCAACACTCGGACGGATGGGGAGCTTTCTTT	CASSQHSDGWGAFF
.	TRBV30	TRBJ2-3	once	11	TGTGCCTGGAGTGAGTCAGATACGCAGTATTTT	CAWSESDTQYF
TRBD1	TRBV28	TRBJ1-2	.	12	TGTGCCAGCCGACAGGGAGGCTATGGCTACACCTTC	CASRQGGYGYTF
.	TRBV7-6	TRBJ1-1	.	12	TGTGCCAGCAGACCTGACAGCCCTGAAGCTTTCTTT	CASRPDSPEAFF
.	TRBV10-3	TRBJ1-2	.	15	TGTGCCATCAGTGAGTTTACAGGCCCGGACTATGGCTACACCTTC	CAISEFTGPDYGYTF
.	TRBV27	TRBJ2-1	.	15	TGTGCCAGCAGCGACCTCGGGGGCCCCTACAATGAGCAGTTCTTC	CASSDLGGPYNEQFF
.	TRBV13	TRBJ2-3	.	15	TGTGCCAGCAGCTTAGGCGGCGGGGTGGAAGATACGCAGTATTTT	CASSLGGGVEDTQYF
.	TRBV4-3	TRBJ2-7	.	9	TGCGCCAGCAGCCCGAAACTTCACTTC	CASSPKLHF
TRBD1	TRBV2	TRBJ2-1	.	15	TGTGCCAGCATCCTGGGACAGAGCTCCTACAATGAGCAGTTCTTC	CASILGQSSYNEQFF
.	TRBV4-3	TRBJ2-7	.	14	TGCGCCAGCAGCCAAGTAGGCGGGGAAAACGAGCAGTACTTC	CASSQVGGENEQYF
TRBD2	TRBV7-9	TRBJ2-7	.	12	TGTGCCAGCAGCCGTACGGGGGGCGAGCAGTACTTC	CASSRTGGEQYF
TRBD1	TRBV5-4	TRBJ2-7	.	13	TGTGCCAGCAGCGAGGGACAGGTCTACGAGCAGTACTTC	CASSEGQVYEQYF
TRBD1	TRBV10-2	TRBJ2-5	.	15	TGCGCCAGCAGCATTTGGGACAGCTATCAAGAGACCCAGTACTTC	CASSIWDSYQETQYF
TRBD2	TRBV27	TRBJ2-1	once	18	TGTGCCAGCAGTTTATTAGAGACTGGGGGGGACTCCTACAATGAGCAGTTCTTC	CASSLLETGGDSYNEQFF
.	TRBV5-3	TRBJ2-1	.	15	TGTGCCAGAAGCCGCGAGAACAGGCGTAATAATGAGCAGTTCTTC	CARSRENRRNNEQFF
TRBD1	TRBV7-8	TRBJ2-7	.	13	TGTGCCAGCAGCTTAGCAGGGGGCAACGAGCAGTACTTC	CASSLAGGNEQYF
.	TRBV27	TRBJ2-1	.	12	TGTGCCAGCAGACCGTCCTACAATGAGCAGTTCTTC	CASRPSYNEQFF
TRBD2	TRBV11-3	TRBJ2-3	.	16	TGTGCCAGCAGCTTAGATGGTCCAGCGGGGGCAGATACGCAGTATTTT	CASSLDGPAGADTQYF
.	TRBV27	TRBJ2-2	.	14	TGTGCCAGCAGTCCCGGACTGAACACCGGGGAGCTGTTTTTT	CASSPGLNTGELFF
.	TRBV4-1	TRBJ2-3	.	16	TGCGCCAGCAGCCAAGGGAATTGGGGTAGCACAGATACGCAGTATTTT	CASSQGNWGSTDTQYF